These T cell receptor beta chains were read from a single sample in a study of blood T cell repertoires in COVID-19. Clones were read by immunoSEQ multiplex PCR, and TCRdb kept only the in-frame ones, dropping some. In the table there are about 180,000 clones, 80% to 90% of which are singletons. The sequencing input was peripheral blood. The source of these receptors is a man aged 18 to 30 who had recovered from COVID-19. Each CDR3 is given with its conserved first and last residue. A D gene is named only where the DNA matches it firmly. Rows may omit the clone size; those that give it use once, few, many or a size class.

abundance	v_gene	j_gene	d_gene	CDR3nt	CDR3aa
-	TRBV7-9	TRBJ2-7	-	TGTGCCAGCAGCTTTTTAGGGGGAGCCTACGAGCAGTACTTC	CASSFLGGAYEQYF
-	TRBV6-5	TRBJ2-7	-	TGTGCCAGTCAAACCCAGGGGTTGTCTTACGAGCAGTACTTC	CASQTQGLSYEQYF
-	TRBV28	TRBJ2-7	-	TGTGCCAGCAGTTTTCCCAACAGGGGAGGAGGTTCCTACGAGCAGTACTTC	CASSFPNRGGGSYEQYF
-	TRBV6-5	TRBJ1-2	-	TGTGCCAGCAGCGCAAAACAGTATGGCTACACCTTC	CASSAKQYGYTF
-	TRBV19	TRBJ2-7	TRBD1	TGTGCCAGTAGCCTTCCGGGACAGGGCCCCTACGAGCAGTACTTC	CASSLPGQGPYEQYF
few	TRBV6-5	TRBJ1-2	TRBD1	TGTGCCAGCAGATCCGGGACAGGGAGAGGCTACACCTTC	CASRSGTGRGYTF
-	TRBV6-5	TRBJ1-5	-	TGTGCCAGCAGTCCAGTCAAGAATCAGCCCCAGCATTTT	CASSPVKNQPQHF
-	TRBV29-1	TRBJ1-1	-	TGCAGCGTTGGAGGGCACGGAACTGAAGCTTTCTTT	CSVGGHGTEAFF
-	TRBV30	TRBJ2-1	-	TGTGCCTGGAGTGTAAGCTTGCGGAGCAATGAGCAGTTCTTC	CAWSVSLRSNEQFF
once	TRBV9	TRBJ2-1	-	TGTGCCAGCAGCCGGGATCCCCAAAGTTACAATGAGCAGTTCTTC	CASSRDPQSYNEQFF
-	TRBV7-2	TRBJ2-3	TRBD2	TGTGCCAGCAGCTCAACCACTAGCGGGAGGATAGGTACGCAGTATTTT	CASSSTTSGRIGTQYF
-	TRBV7-9	TRBJ1-2	-	TGTGCCAGCAGCCGGACAGCGATGAACTATGGCTACACCTTC	CASSRTAMNYGYTF
few	TRBV4-3	TRBJ1-6	TRBD1	TGCGCCAGCAGCCAAGAACTCCCAGGGGGGACCTATAATTCACCCCTCCACTTT	CASSQELPGGTYNSPLHF
-	TRBV7-8	TRBJ1-2	-	TGTGCCAGCAGCCGGGACTTTAACTATGGCTACACCTTC	CASSRDFNYGYTF
-	TRBV2	TRBJ2-7	TRBD1	TGTGCCAGCAGTTACGGACAGGGCCGCTACGAGCAGTACTTC	CASSYGQGRYEQYF
-	TRBV3-1/TRBV3-2	TRBJ1-4	TRBD1	TGTGCCAGCAGCCGCGGGACAGGGTTTGAAAAACTGTTTTTT	CASSRGTGFEKLFF
-	TRBV4-3	TRBJ1-1	-	TGCGCCAGCAGCTGGAGCCTGAACACTGAAGCTTTCTTT	CASSWSLNTEAFF
-	TRBV5-6	TRBJ2-1	-	TGTGCCAGCAGCTCCCGGGGGAGGCTCGGCAATGAGCAGTTCTTC	CASSSRGRLGNEQFF
-	TRBV7-8	TRBJ1-6	-	TGTGCCAGCAGCTTAGGGGGCCGCGCTTTCGATTCACCCCTCCACTTT	CASSLGGRAFDSPLHF
-	TRBV6-6	TRBJ2-5	-	TGTGCCAGCACCCAAGGCGGGATGGGGAAGACCCAGTACTTC	CASTQGGMGKTQYF
once	TRBV9	TRBJ1-2	-	TGTGCCAGCAGCGTTGGCGGAGCTAACTATGGCTACACCTTC	CASSVGGANYGYTF
-	TRBV9	TRBJ2-7	-	TGTGCCAGCAGCGTAGGGCCGGGCAGGGGAGCAGGGAGCGGGGACGAGCAGTACTTC	CASSVGPGRGAGSGDEQYF
-	TRBV19	TRBJ2-6	TRBD1	TGTGCCAGTAGTACCGGGACAGGGCCCTCTGGGGCCAACGTCCTGACTTTC	CASSTGTGPSGANVLTF
-	TRBV2	TRBJ2-3	-	TGTGCCAGCAGTGATGGACTTTTTAGCACAGATACGCAGTATTTT	CASSDGLFSTDTQYF
-	TRBV19	TRBJ1-5	-	TGTGCCAGTAGTATGGCCGGGGGGAATCAGCCCCAGCATTTT	CASSMAGGNQPQHF
-	TRBV6-2/TRBV6-3	TRBJ1-2	-	TGTGCCAGCAGTTACGGGCAGGGAATAGGTGATGGCTACACCTTC	CASSYGQGIGDGYTF
-	TRBV9	TRBJ2-1	-	TGTGCCAGCAGCCCCACCCCGAGCTCCTACAATGAGCAGTTCTTC	CASSPTPSSYNEQFF
-	TRBV20-1	TRBJ1-2	TRBD1	TGCAGTGCCCCCGGGACAGTCGGCTACACCTTC	CSAPGTVGYTF
-	TRBV9	TRBJ2-7	-	TGTGCCAGCAGCGTAGCAGGGGCCGTGACCTACGAGCAGTACTTC	CASSVAGAVTYEQYF
once	TRBV6-6	TRBJ2-1	-	TGTGCCAGCAGTTATTCCGTCTACAATGAGCAGTTCTTC	CASSYSVYNEQFF
once	TRBV28	TRBJ2-2	TRBD1	TGTGCCAGCAGCACCGGGACAGGGGGTGCCGGGGAGCTGTTTTTT	CASSTGTGGAGELFF
once	TRBV28	TRBJ2-1	-	TGTGCCAGCTTCTCCCGACCGGGACTGGGTTCCTACAATGAGCAGTTCTTC	CASFSRPGLGSYNEQFF
-	TRBV28	TRBJ1-5	-	TGTGCCTGTACAGGGCTTGGGAGCAATCAGCCCCAGCATTTT	CACTGLGSNQPQHF
-	TRBV7-2	TRBJ1-2	TRBD1	TGTGCCAGCAGCCCTAAACTATCCATTAGACAGGGGGCTTTCGATGGCTACACCTTC	CASSPKLSIRQGAFDGYTF
-	TRBV3-1/TRBV3-2	TRBJ2-3	TRBD1	TGTGCCAGCAGTCCGCGGACAGGGGGCCCAGATACGCAGTATTTT	CASSPRTGGPDTQYF
-	TRBV6-2/TRBV6-3	TRBJ2-3	TRBD2	TGTGCCAGCATCCCTAGCGGGAGGATCGGTACGCAGTATTTT	CASIPSGRIGTQYF
-	TRBV5-6	TRBJ2-5	TRBD2	TGTGCCAGCAGCTTGAAAGGGACTAGCGGGAGAGAGACCCAGTACTTC	CASSLKGTSGRETQYF
-	TRBV18	TRBJ2-3	-	TGTGCCAGCTCAAGTGGGGACAAAGATACGCAGTATTTT	CASSSGDKDTQYF
-	TRBV5-6	TRBJ2-7	TRBD1	TGTGCCAGCAGCCGCGACAGGGGGCACGAGCAGTACTTC	CASSRDRGHEQYF
-	TRBV7-2	TRBJ2-2	-	TGTGCCAGCAGCCCCTCTTCCAGGCGTGGAGGGGAGCTGTTTTTT	CASSPSSRRGGELFF
-	TRBV29-1	TRBJ2-6	TRBD1	TGCAGCGTCCCCGGACAGGGGGGGTCTGGGGCCAACGTCCTGACTTTC	CSVPGQGGSGANVLTF
-	TRBV6-2/TRBV6-3	TRBJ2-3	-	TGTGCCAGCAGTGACAGAAAAACAGGGTCACCCTTCACAGATACGCAGTATTTT	CASSDRKTGSPFTDTQYF
-	TRBV7-2	TRBJ1-2	-	TGTGCCAGCAGCTTATCTAACTTGGGGCAAGAGGGCTACACCTTC	CASSLSNLGQEGYTF
once	TRBV6-6	TRBJ1-2	-	TGTGCCAGCAGTTACTCACAGGGTGGAGTCCACACCTTC	CASSYSQGGVHTF
once	TRBV6-2/TRBV6-3	TRBJ2-7	-	TGTGCCAGCAGTTACCCGACTAGCTACGAGCAGTACTTC	CASSYPTSYEQYF
-	TRBV10-3	TRBJ2-2	TRBD1	TGTGCCATCAGGGAGGGACAGGGAGGCGTCGGGGAGCTGTTTTTT	CAIREGQGGVGELFF
few	TRBV28	TRBJ1-5	TRBD1	TGTGCCAGCTGGGGGACAGGCGACCTCTCGCCCCAGCATTTT	CASWGTGDLSPQHF
-	TRBV18	TRBJ1-3	-	TGTGCCAGCTCACCACCGTCTTCAGCTGGAAACACCATATATTTT	CASSPPSSAGNTIYF
-	TRBV19	TRBJ2-7	-	TGTGCCAGTAGTAAAGACTCTGTCCCTTATTACGAGCAGTACTTC	CASSKDSVPYYEQYF
-	TRBV2	TRBJ2-7	-	TGTGCCAGCGGATACACTTTTGGGGGCCGCTCCTACGAGCAGTACTTC	CASGYTFGGRSYEQYF
-	TRBV6-6	TRBJ2-7	-	TGTGCCAGCACCAACCCTGGGGGGGCTCACGAGCAGTACTTC	CASTNPGGAHEQYF
-	TRBV10-3	TRBJ1-6	TRBD1	TGTGCCATCAGCCCTCGGACAGGAGAAAATTCACCCCTCCACTTT	CAISPRTGENSPLHF
-	TRBV19	TRBJ2-1	TRBD2	TGTGCCAGTAGTCCCCAGCGGGAGTTGCATGAGCAGTTCTTC	CASSPQRELHEQFF
-	TRBV7-8	TRBJ1-2	-	TGTGCCAGCAGCCCCCCGCAGGCCAGTGGCTACACCTTC	CASSPPQASGYTF
-	TRBV15	TRBJ2-7	-	TGTGCCACCAGCAGAGATGGGGGGGGGCGTTCCGAGCAGTACTTC	CATSRDGGGRSEQYF
-	TRBV15	TRBJ2-1	-	TGTGCCGCCTCGATGGGGCAGATTAATGAGCAGTTCTTC	CAASMGQINEQFF
-	TRBV11-2	TRBJ2-7	-	TGTGCCAGCAGCTTGGATCAGCAGGGGAACTACCACGAGCAGTACTTC	CASSLDQQGNYHEQYF
-	TRBV4-1	TRBJ2-7	-	TGCGCCAGCAGCCAGGACACCGACAGGATCACCTACGAGCAGTACTTC	CASSQDTDRITYEQYF
-	TRBV9	TRBJ2-5	-	TGTGCCAGCAGCCCCTTCAGAGGGCTGGAGACCCAGTACTTC	CASSPFRGLETQYF